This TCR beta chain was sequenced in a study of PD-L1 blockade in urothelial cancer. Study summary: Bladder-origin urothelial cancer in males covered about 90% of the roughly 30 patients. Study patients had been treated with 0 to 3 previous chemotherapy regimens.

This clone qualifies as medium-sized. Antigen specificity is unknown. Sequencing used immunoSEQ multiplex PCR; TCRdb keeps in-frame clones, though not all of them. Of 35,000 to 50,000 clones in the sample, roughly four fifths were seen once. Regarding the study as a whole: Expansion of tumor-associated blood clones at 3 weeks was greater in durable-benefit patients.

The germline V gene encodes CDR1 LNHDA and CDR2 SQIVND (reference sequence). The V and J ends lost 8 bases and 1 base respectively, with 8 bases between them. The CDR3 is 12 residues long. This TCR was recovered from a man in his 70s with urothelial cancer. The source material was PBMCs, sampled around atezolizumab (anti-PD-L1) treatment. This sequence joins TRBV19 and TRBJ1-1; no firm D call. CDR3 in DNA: TGTGCCAGTTTCACCAGGAACACTGAAGCTTTCTTT. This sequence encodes CASFTRNTEAFF.